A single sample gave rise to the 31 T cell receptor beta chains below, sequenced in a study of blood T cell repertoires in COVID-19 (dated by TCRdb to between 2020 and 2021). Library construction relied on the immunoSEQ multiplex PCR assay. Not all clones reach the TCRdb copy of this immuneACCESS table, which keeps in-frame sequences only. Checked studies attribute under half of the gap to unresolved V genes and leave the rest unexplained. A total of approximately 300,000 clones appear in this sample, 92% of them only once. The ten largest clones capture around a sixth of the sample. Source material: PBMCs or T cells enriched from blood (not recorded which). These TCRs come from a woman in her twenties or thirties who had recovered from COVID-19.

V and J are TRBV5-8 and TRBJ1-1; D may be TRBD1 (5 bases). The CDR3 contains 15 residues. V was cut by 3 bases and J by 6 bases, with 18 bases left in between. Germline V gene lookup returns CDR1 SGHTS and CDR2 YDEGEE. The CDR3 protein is CASSSTWTGDPEAFF. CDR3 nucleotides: TGTGCCAGCAGCTCCACGTGGACGGGGGATCCTGAAGCTTTCTTT.

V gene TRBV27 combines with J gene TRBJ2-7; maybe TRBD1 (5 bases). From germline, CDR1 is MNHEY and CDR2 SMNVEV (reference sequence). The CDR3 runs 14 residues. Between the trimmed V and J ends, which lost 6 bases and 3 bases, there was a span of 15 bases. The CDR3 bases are TGTGCCAGCAGCTTAAGCCCAGGGTACTACGAGCAGTACTTC. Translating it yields CASSLSPGYYEQYF.

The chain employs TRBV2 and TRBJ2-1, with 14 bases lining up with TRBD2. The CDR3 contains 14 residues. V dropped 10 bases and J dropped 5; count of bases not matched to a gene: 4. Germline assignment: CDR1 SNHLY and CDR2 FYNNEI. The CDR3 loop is CATSTSGRDNEQFF. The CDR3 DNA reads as TGTGCCACCTCGACTAGCGGGAGGGACAATGAGCAGTTCTTC.

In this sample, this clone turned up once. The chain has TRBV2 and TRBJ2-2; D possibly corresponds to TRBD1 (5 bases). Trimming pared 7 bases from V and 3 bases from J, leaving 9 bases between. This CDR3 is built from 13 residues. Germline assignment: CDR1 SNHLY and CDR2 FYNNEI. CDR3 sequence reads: CASIQEYTGELFF. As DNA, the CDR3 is TGTGCCAGCATACAGGAGTACACCGGGGAGCTGTTTTTT.

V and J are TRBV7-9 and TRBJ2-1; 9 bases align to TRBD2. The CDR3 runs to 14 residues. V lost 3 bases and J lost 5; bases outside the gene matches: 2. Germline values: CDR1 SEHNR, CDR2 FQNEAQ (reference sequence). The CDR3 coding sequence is TGTGCCAGCAGCTTTGCGGGGGGGCACAATGAGCAGTTCTTC. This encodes CASSFAGGHNEQFF.

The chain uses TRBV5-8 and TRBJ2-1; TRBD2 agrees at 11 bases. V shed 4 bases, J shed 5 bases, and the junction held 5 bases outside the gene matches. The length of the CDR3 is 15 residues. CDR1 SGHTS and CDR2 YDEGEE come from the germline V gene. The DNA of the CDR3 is TGTGCCAGCAGCCTAGGGACTAGCGGCAACAATGAGCAGTTCTTC. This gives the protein CASSLGTSGNNEQFF.

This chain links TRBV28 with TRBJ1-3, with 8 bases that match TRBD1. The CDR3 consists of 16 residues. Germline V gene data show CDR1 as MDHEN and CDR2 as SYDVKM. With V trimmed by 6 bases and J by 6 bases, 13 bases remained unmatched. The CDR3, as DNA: TGTGCCAGCAGGGGACAGGACCCCTTTGTGGAAAACACCATATATTTT. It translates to CASRGQDPFVENTIYF.

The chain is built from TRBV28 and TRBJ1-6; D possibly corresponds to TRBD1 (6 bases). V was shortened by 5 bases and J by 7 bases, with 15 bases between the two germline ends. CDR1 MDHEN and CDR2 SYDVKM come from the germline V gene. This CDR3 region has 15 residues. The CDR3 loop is CASSGPGEGNSPLHF. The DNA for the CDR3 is TGTGCCAGCAGTGGTCCAGGGGAAGGCAATTCACCCCTCCACTTT.

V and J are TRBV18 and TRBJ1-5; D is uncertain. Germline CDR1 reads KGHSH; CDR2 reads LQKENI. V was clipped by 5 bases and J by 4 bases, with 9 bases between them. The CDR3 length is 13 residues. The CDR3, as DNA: TGTGCCAGCTCAGACAATGAAAATCAGCCCCAGCATTTT. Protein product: CASSDNENQPQHF. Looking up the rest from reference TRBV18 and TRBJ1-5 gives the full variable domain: NAGVMQNPRHLVRRRGQEARLRCSPMKGHSHVYWYRQLPEEGLKFMVYLQKENIIDESGMPKERFSAEFPKEGPSILRIQQVVRGDSAAYFCASSDNENQPQHFGDGTRLSIL.

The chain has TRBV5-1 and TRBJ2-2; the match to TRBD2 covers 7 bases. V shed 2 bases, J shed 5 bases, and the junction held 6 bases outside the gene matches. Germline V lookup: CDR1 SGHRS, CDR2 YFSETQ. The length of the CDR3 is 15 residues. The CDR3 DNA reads TGCGCCAGCAGCTTTTTGTGGGAGGGGACCGGGGAGCTGTTTTTT. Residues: CASSFLWEGTGELFF.

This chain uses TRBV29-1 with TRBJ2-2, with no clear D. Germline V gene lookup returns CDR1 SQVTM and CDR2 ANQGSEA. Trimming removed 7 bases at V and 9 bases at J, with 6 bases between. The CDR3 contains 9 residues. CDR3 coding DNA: TGCAGCGGTGTATGGGAGCTGTTTTTT. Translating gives CSGVWELFF.

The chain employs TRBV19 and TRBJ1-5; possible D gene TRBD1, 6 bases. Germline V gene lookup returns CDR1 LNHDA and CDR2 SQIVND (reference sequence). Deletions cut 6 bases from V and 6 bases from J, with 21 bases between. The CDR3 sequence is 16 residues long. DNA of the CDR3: TGTGCCAGTAGGAATACTGGATGGGGGCGTAGTCAGCCCCAGCATTTT. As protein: CASRNTGWGRSQPQHF.

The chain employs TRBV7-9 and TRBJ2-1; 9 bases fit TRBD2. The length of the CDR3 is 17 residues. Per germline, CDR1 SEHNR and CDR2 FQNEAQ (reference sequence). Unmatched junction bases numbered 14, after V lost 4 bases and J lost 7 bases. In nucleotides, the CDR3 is TGTGCCAGCAGCTCCCCCTTAGGAGCGGGAGGCGAGAATGAGCAGTTCTTC. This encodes CASSSPLGAGGENEQFF.

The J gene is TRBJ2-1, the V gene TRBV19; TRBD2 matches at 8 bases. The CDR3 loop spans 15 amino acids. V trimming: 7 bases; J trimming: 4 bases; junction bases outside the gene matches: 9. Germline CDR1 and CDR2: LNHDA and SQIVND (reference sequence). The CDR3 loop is CASNLGLGTYNEQFF. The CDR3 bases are TGTGCCAGTAACCTGGGACTAGGAACTTACAATGAGCAGTTCTTC.

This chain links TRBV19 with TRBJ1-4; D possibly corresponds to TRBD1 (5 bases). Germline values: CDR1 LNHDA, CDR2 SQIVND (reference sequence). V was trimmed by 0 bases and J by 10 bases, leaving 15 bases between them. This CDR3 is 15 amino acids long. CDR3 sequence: CASSIDRLTDGKLFF. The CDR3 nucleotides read TGTGCCAGTAGTATAGACAGGCTGACAGACGGAAAACTGTTTTTT.

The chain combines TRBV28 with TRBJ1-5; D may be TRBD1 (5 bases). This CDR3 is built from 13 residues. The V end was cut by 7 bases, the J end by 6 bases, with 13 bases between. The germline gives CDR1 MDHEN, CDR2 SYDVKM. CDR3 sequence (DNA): TGTGCCAGCACCATGGGGGGTTTTCAGCCCCAGCATTTT. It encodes CASTMGGFQPQHF.

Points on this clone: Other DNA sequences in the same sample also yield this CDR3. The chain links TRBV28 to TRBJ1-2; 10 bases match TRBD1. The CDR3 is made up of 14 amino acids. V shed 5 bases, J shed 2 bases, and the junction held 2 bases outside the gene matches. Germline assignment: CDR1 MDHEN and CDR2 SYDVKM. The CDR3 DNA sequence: TGTGCCAGCAGTAGGACAGGGGGGAACTATGGCTACACCTTC. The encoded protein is CASSRTGGNYGYTF.

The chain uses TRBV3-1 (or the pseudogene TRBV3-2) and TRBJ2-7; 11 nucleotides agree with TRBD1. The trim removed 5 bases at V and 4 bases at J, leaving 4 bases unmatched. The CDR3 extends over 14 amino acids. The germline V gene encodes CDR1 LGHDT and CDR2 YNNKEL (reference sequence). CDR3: CASSRRDRGYEQYF. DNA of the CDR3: TGTGCCAGCAGCAGGCGGGACAGGGGGTACGAGCAGTACTTC.

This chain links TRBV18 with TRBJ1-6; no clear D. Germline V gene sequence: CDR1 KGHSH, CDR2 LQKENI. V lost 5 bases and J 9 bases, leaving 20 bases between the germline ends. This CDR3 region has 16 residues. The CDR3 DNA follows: TGTGCCAGCTCAGCCGCCGGAGGTATAGTCGGTTCACCCCTCCACTTT. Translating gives CASSAAGGIVGSPLHF.

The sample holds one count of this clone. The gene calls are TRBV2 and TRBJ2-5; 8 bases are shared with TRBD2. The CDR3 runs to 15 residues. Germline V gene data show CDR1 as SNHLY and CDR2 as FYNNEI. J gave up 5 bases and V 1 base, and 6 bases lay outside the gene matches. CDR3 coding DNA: TGTGCCAGCAGTGAAGGACTGACTAGCGAGGAGACCCAGTACTTC. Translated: CASSEGLTSEETQYF.

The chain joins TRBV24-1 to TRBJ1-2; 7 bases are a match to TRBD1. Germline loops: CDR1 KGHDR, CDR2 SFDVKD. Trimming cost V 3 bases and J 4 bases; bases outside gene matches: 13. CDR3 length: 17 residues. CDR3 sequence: CATSDPTGTEGAYGYTF. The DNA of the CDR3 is TGTGCCACCAGTGATCCCACCGGGACCGAGGGGGCCTATGGCTACACCTTC.

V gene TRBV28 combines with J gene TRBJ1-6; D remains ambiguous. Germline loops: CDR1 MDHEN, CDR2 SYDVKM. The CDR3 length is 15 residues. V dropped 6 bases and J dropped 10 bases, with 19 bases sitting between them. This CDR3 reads CASSPTSGAASPLHF. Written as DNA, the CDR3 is TGTGCCAGCAGCCCGACCTCCGGTGCGGCGTCACCCCTCCACTTT.

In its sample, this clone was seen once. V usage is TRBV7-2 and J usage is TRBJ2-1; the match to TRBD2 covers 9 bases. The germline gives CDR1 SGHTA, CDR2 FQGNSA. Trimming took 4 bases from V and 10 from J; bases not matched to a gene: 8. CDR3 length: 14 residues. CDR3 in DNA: TGTGCCAGCAGCTCAGGACTAGCGTCCGGGGAGCAGTTCTTC. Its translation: CASSSGLASGEQFF.

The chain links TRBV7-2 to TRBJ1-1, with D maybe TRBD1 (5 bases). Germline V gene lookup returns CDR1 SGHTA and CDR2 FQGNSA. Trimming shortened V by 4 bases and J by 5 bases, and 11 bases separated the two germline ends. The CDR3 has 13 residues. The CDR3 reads CASSSQGATEAFF. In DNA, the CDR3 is TGTGCCAGCAGCTCTCAGGGTGCGACTGAAGCTTTCTTT.

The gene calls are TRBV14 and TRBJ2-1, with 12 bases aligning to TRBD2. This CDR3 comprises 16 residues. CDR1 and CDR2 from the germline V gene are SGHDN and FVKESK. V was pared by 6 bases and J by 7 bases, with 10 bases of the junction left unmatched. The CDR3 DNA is TGTGCCAGCAGTATGGTTGCCGGACTAGCGGGAAATGAGCAGTTCTTC. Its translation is CASSMVAGLAGNEQFF.

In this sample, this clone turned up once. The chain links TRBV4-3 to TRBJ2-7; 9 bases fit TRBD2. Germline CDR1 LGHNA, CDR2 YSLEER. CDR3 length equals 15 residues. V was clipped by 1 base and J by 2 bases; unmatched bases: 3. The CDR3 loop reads CASSQGLAGTYEQYF. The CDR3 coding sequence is TGCGCCAGCAGCCAAGGGCTAGCGGGAACCTACGAGCAGTACTTC.

As DNA, the CDR3 is TGTGCCAGCTCACCAACGGGATCTACCAGCAATCAGCCCCAGCATTTT. Encoded protein: CASSPTGSTSNQPQHF. The rearrangement links TRBV18 to TRBJ1-5; D gene ambiguous. The germline V gene has CDR1 KGHSH and CDR2 LQKENI. The V and J ends lost 2 bases and 1 base respectively, with 12 bases between them. The CDR3 is made up of 16 amino acids.

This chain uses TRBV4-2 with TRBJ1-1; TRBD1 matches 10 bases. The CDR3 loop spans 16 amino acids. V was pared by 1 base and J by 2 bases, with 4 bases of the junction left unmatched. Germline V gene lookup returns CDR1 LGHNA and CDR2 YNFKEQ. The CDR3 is CASSQVRTGGNTEAFF. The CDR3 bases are TGTGCCAGCAGCCAAGTTAGGACAGGGGGAAACACTGAAGCTTTCTTT.

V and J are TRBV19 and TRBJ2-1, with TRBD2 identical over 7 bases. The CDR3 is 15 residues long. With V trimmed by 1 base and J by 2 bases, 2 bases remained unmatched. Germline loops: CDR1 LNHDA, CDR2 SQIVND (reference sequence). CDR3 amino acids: CASSIAGGTYNEQFF. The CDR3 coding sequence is TGTGCCAGTAGTATAGCGGGAGGAACCTACAATGAGCAGTTCTTC.

CDR3 loop: CASSAAKTQYF. The CDR3 coding sequence is TGTGCCAGCAGTGCGGCTAAGACCCAGTACTTC. This chain connects TRBV6-2 or TRBV6-3 to TRBJ2-5; D gene unclear. This CDR3 has 11 amino acids. In germline, CDR1 is MNHEY, CDR2 SVGEGT. Trimming removed 5 bases from V and 6 bases from J, with 7 bases in between.

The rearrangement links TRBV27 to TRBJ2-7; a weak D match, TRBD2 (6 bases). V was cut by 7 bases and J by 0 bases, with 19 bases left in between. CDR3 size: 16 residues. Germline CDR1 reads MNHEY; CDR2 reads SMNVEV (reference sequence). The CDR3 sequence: CASTPQARGSSYEQYF. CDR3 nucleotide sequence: TGTGCCAGCACCCCCCAGGCGCGGGGATCCTCCTACGAGCAGTACTTC.